What follows is one TCR beta chain and its context. The sample is drawn from a study of blood T cell repertoires in COVID-19. At the level of the study: The study drew acute and convalescent COVID-19 samples from the United States, Italy and Spain.

Clones were sequenced by immunoSEQ multiplex PCR, and TCRdb holds only the in-frame ones, with some missing. Found here are about 380,000 clones, around 84% of them singletons; the top ten hold roughly 1.1%. The sample consisted of peripheral blood. The clonotype was recovered from a human donor with acute or convalescent COVID-19. The donor label of this sample is uncertain.

CDR3 sequence: CATLTENYGYTF. CDR3 nucleotides: TGTGCCACCCTGACAGAGAACTATGGCTACACCTTC. The chain has TRBV19 and TRBJ1-2; perhaps TRBD1 as D (5 bases). The germline V gene encodes CDR1 LNHDA and CDR2 SQIVND (reference sequence). There are 12 residues in the CDR3. The V gene lost 10 bases and the J gene lost 2 bases, with 11 bases spanning the gap.